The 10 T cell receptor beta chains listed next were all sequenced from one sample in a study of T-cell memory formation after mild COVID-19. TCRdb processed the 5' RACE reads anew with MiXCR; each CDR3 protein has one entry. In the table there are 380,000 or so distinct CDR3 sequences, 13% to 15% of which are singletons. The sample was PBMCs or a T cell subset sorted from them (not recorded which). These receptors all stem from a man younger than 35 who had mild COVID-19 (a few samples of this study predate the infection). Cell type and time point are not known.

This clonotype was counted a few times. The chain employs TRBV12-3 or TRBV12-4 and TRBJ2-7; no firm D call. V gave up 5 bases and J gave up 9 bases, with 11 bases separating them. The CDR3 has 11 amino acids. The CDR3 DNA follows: TGTGCCAGCAGTCCGGATAGGGCGCAGTACTTC. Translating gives CASSPDRAQYF.

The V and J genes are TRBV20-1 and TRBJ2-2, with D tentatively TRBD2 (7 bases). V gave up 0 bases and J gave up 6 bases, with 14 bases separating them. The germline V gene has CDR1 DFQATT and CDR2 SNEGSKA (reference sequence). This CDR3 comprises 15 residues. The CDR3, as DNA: TGCAGTGCTAGAGAGGGGGGGGGCCCTCCCGGGGAGCTGTTTTTT. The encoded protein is CSAREGGGPPGELFF.

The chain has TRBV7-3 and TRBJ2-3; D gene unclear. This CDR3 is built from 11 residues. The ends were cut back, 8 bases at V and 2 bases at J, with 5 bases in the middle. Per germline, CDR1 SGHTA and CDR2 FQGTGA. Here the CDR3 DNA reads TGTGCCAGCGACGACACAGATACGCAGTATTTT. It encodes CASDDTDTQYF. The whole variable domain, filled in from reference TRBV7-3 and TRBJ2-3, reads GAGVSQTPSNKVTEKGKYVELRCDPISGHTALYWYRQSLGQGPEFLIYFQGTGAADDSGLPNDRFFAVRPEGSVSTLKIQRTERGDSAVYLCASDDTDTQYFGPGTRLTVL.

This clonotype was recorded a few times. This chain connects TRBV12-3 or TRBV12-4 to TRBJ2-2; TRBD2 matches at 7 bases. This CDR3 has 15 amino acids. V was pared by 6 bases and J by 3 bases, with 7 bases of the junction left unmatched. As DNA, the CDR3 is TGTGCCAGCAGCCGACTAGCATTGGACACCGGGGAGCTGTTTTTT. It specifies CASSRLALDTGELFF.

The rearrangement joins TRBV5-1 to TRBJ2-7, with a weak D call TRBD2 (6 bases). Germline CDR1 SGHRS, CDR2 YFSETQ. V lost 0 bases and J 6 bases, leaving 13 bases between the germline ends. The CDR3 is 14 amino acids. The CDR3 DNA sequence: TGCGCCAGCAGCTTGGCCGTGGCGGGGTCCGAGCAGTACTTC. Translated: CASSLAVAGSEQYF.

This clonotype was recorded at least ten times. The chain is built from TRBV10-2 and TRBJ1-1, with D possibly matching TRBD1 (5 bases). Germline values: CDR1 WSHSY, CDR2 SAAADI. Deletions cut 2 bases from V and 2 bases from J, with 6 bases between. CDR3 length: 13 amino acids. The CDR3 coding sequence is TGCGCCAGCAGTGAGGGGGGTAACACTGAAGCTTTCTTT. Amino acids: CASSEGGNTEAFF.

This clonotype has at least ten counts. The CDR3 coding sequence is TGTGCCAGCGCTAGTTTGGAGACCCAGTACTTC. This encodes CASASLETQYF. This rearrangement joins TRBV27 to TRBJ2-5; D remains ambiguous. Trimming removed 8 bases from V and 5 bases from J, with 9 bases in between. The CDR3 is 11 amino acids. Germline-derived CDR1 and CDR2 are MNHEY and SMNVEV (reference sequence).

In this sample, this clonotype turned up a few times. The CDR3 sequence: CASSLPPRETQYF. The CDR3 DNA reads TGTGCCAGCAGTCTCCCGCCCAGGGAGACCCAGTACTTC. The genes are TRBV28 and TRBJ2-5, with no clear D. Germline-derived CDR1 and CDR2 are MDHEN and SYDVKM. CDR3 length equals 13 residues. The germline V and J ends were trimmed by 5 bases and 5 bases, with 12 bases remaining between them.

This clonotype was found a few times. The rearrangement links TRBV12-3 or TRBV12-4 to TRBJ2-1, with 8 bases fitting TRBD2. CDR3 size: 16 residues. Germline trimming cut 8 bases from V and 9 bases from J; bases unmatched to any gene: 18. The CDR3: CASSPRGGPGRIEQFF. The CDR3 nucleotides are TGTGCCAGCTCCCCTCGGGGGGGCCCGGGGAGGATTGAGCAGTTCTTC.

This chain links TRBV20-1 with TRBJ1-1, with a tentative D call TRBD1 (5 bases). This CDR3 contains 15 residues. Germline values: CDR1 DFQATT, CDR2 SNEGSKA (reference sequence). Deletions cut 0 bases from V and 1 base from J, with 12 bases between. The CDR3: CSARDQGGSNTEAFF. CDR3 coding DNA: TGCAGTGCTAGAGATCAGGGAGGGTCGAACACTGAAGCTTTCTTT.